A selection of T cell receptor beta chains follows, all from one sample in a study of blood T cell repertoires in COVID-19. The protocol was immunoSEQ multiplex PCR, while the TCRdb copy is restricted to in-frame clones and leaves out a portion. The sample lists a few hundred thousand clones; over 65% were seen once. The sequencing sample was made of peripheral blood. All receptors derive from a woman of 80 years or more with acute or convalescent COVID-19. CDR3s include the opening cysteine and the closing phenylalanine or tryptophan. A D gene is named only where the DNA matches it firmly. Some rows mark clone size as missing; the rest say once, few, many or name a class of expanded clone.

abundance: once; d_gene: -; j_gene: TRBJ2-2; v_gene: TRBV14; CDR3aa: CASSPSLWESSTGELFF; CDR3nt: TGTGCCAGCAGCCCATCCTTGTGGGAGAGTAGCACCGGGGAGCTGTTTTTT
abundance: -; d_gene: TRBD1; j_gene: TRBJ2-3; v_gene: TRBV10-3; CDR3aa: CAISDDRGLASSRDTQYF; CDR3nt: TGTGCCATCAGTGACGATAGGGGGCTTGCTTCCAGTAGGGATACGCAGTATTTT
abundance: -; d_gene: TRBD1; j_gene: TRBJ1-1; v_gene: TRBV2; CDR3aa: CASRRDRGGSTEAFF; CDR3nt: TGTGCCAGCAGGCGGGACAGGGGAGGTTCCACTGAAGCTTTCTTT
abundance: -; d_gene: -; j_gene: TRBJ2-5; v_gene: TRBV4-1; CDR3aa: CASSNPGLWTEETQYF; CDR3nt: TGCGCCAGCAGCAACCCGGGACTCTGGACCGAAGAGACCCAGTACTTC
abundance: -; d_gene: -; j_gene: TRBJ1-2; v_gene: TRBV3-1/TRBV3-2; CDR3aa: CASSQTRAGRAGYTF; CDR3nt: TGTGCCAGCAGCCAAACCCGGGCAGGGAGGGCTGGCTACACCTTC
abundance: -; d_gene: TRBD1; j_gene: TRBJ1-3; v_gene: TRBV3-1/TRBV3-2; CDR3aa: CASSGQGGLGNTIYF; CDR3nt: TGTGCCAGCAGCGGACAGGGGGGACTGGGAAACACCATATATTTT
abundance: -; d_gene: -; j_gene: TRBJ1-2; v_gene: TRBV11-2; CDR3aa: CASNPGSNYGYTF; CDR3nt: TGTGCCAGCAACCCGGGATCTAACTATGGCTACACCTTC
abundance: -; d_gene: -; j_gene: TRBJ1-2; v_gene: TRBV2; CDR3aa: CASREQGLGGYTF; CDR3nt: TGTGCCAGCAGGGAACAGGGTCTAGGTGGCTACACCTTC
abundance: -; d_gene: TRBD1; j_gene: TRBJ1-1; v_gene: TRBV20-1; CDR3aa: CSASYRDRGRLAFF; CDR3nt: TGCAGTGCTAGTTACCGGGACAGAGGCCGTCTGGCTTTCTTT
abundance: -; d_gene: TRBD1; j_gene: TRBJ2-7; v_gene: TRBV19; CDR3aa: CASSSLDRNRPYEQYF; CDR3nt: TGTGCCAGTAGTTCCCTGGACAGGAATCGACCCTACGAGCAGTACTTC
abundance: few; d_gene: TRBD1; j_gene: TRBJ2-7; v_gene: TRBV6-5; CDR3aa: CASSQGQGVYEQYF; CDR3nt: TGTGCCAGCAGCCAGGGACAGGGCGTCTACGAGCAGTACTTC
abundance: -; d_gene: -; j_gene: TRBJ1-2; v_gene: TRBV7-2; CDR3aa: CASSPPTGYGYTF; CDR3nt: TGTGCCAGCAGCCCCCCGACAGGCTATGGCTACACCTTC
abundance: once; d_gene: TRBD2; j_gene: TRBJ2-1; v_gene: TRBV4-3; CDR3aa: CASSYALSASGGKEQFF; CDR3nt: TGCGCCAGCAGCTATGCCCTGTCGGCTAGCGGGGGGAAGGAGCAGTTCTTC
abundance: once; d_gene: -; j_gene: TRBJ1-5; v_gene: TRBV7-2; CDR3aa: CASSLEGDQPQHF; CDR3nt: TGTGCCAGCAGCTTAGAGGGGGATCAGCCCCAGCATTTT
abundance: -; d_gene: TRBD2; j_gene: TRBJ2-1; v_gene: TRBV5-1; CDR3aa: CASSLSGRDEQFF; CDR3nt: TGCGCCAGCAGCTTATCCGGGAGGGATGAGCAGTTCTTC
abundance: -; d_gene: -; j_gene: TRBJ2-1; v_gene: TRBV2; CDR3aa: CASGEASSYNEQFF; CDR3nt: TGTGCCAGCGGGGAGGCGAGCTCCTACAATGAGCAGTTCTTC
abundance: -; d_gene: -; j_gene: TRBJ1-6; v_gene: TRBV10-2; CDR3aa: CASRITRGSSPLHF; CDR3nt: TGCGCCAGCAGGATCACAAGGGGTAGTTCACCCCTCCACTTT
abundance: once; d_gene: -; j_gene: TRBJ1-1; v_gene: TRBV3-1/TRBV3-2; CDR3aa: CASSQGQGQNTEAFF; CDR3nt: TGTGCCAGCAGCCAAGGGCAGGGACAGAACACTGAAGCTTTCTTT
abundance: -; d_gene: -; j_gene: TRBJ2-1; v_gene: TRBV3-1/TRBV3-2; CDR3aa: CASSRLGPPGQFF; CDR3nt: TGTGCCAGCAGCCGTCTAGGCCCCCCCGGGCAGTTCTTC
abundance: few; d_gene: TRBD2; j_gene: TRBJ2-1; v_gene: TRBV9; CDR3aa: CASSAGLAGGRSSYNEQFF; CDR3nt: TGTGCCAGCAGCGCCGGACTAGCGGGGGGTAGAAGCTCCTACAATGAGCAGTTCTTC
abundance: -; d_gene: -; j_gene: TRBJ1-4; v_gene: TRBV13; CDR3aa: CASSPRFGEKLFF; CDR3nt: TGTGCCAGCAGCCCGAGGTTTGGAGAAAAACTGTTTTTT